Sequencing of this T cell receptor (beta chain) was carried out in a study of T cell clonality in common variable immunodeficiency. Study-level points and caveats: The cause of increased CVID clonality remains unclear without subpopulation sequencing.

Control and CVID samples contributed equal amounts of genomic DNA. Clones were read by immunoSEQ multiplex PCR, and TCRdb kept only the in-frame ones, dropping some. The sample contains approximately 34,000 clones, none of them singletons. Concerning this clone: The antigen is unknown. The CDR3 end falls 3 residues outside the read, so it is completed with the germline J gene.

The CDR3 spans 15 residues. Germline-derived CDR1 and CDR2 are LNHDA and SQIVND (reference sequence). The chain carries TRBV19 and TRBJ1-2, with TRBD1 identical over 7 bases. The sequenced sample consisted of peripheral blood mononuclear cells. The origin of this receptor is a person aged 18 to 70 in good health. The CDR3 sequence: CASSTSGTASYDYTF. The DNA read from the CDR3 is TGTGCCAGTTCGACCTCCGGGACAGCGTCCTACGAC. Full variable domain (remainder filled in from reference TRBV19 and TRBJ1-2): DGGITQSPKYLFRKEGQNVTLSCEQNLNHDAMYWYRQDPGQGLRLIYYSQIVNDFQKGDIAEGYSVSREKKESFPLTVTSAQKNPTAFYLCASSTSGTASYDYTFGSGTRLTVV.